Below are 25 T cell receptor beta chains sequenced from a single sample in a study of T cell responses to AZD1222 COVID-19 vaccine. The assay was immunoSEQ multiplex PCR, and TCRdb's table has in-frame clones only and misses some. The profile shows some 64,000 clones, about 74% of them singletons. This specimen was peripheral blood, taken on day 0 of AZD1222 vaccination. Receptors were obtained from an adult in good health.

The gene calls are TRBV5-1 and TRBJ1-4; the D is unclear. Trimming took off 9 bases at V and 2 bases at J, with 11 bases between the two ends. Germline lookup yields CDR1 SGHRS and CDR2 YFSETQ. The CDR3 is 13 residues long. CDR3 residues: CATREATNEKLFF. The CDR3 DNA is TGCGCCACCCGGGAGGCGACTAATGAAAAACTGTTTTTT.

This clone appeared a single time. This chain uses TRBV3-1 (or the pseudogene TRBV3-2) with TRBJ1-4; TRBD1 might be the D (5 bases). Germline-derived CDR1 and CDR2 are LGHDT and YNNKEL (reference sequence). Trimming shortened V by 0 bases and J by 3 bases, and 11 bases separated the two germline ends. The CDR3 runs 16 residues. The CDR3 is CASSQDGDLANEKLFF. CDR3 DNA: TGTGCCAGCAGCCAAGATGGGGACCTAGCTAATGAAAAACTGTTTTTT.

The chain recombines TRBV18 with TRBJ1-2; 9 nucleotides agree with TRBD1. Germline-derived CDR1 and CDR2 are KGHSH and LQKENI. The CDR3 extends over 15 amino acids. V lost 0 bases, J lost 6 bases, and 5 bases stayed unmatched. The CDR3 DNA reads as TGTGCCAGCTCACCACCGAGTACAGGGGGCGATGGCTACACCTTC. It translates to CASSPPSTGGDGYTF.

The chain combines TRBV29-1 with TRBJ1-5; a weak D match, TRBD1 (5 bases). Germline CDR1 reads SQVTM; CDR2 reads ANQGSEA. CDR3 size: 12 residues. V was shortened by 4 bases and J by 4 bases, with 8 bases between the two germline ends. The CDR3 nucleotides are TGCAGCGTTGGCAGGGCTAATCAGCCCCAGCATTTT. Residues: CSVGRANQPQHF.

This rearrangement joins TRBV14 to TRBJ1-1; no definite D call. Germline CDR1 SGHDN, CDR2 FVKESK. The CDR3 is 15 residues long. V shed 5 bases and J shed 2 bases, with 15 bases lying between them. CDR3 DNA: TGTGCCAGCAGCGTCCTAGGGCACCGCAACACTGAAGCTTTCTTT. Translated: CASSVLGHRNTEAFF.

The rearrangement links TRBV7-2 to TRBJ2-7; 7 bases match TRBD2. Looked up from germline, CDR1 is SGHTA and CDR2 is FQGNSA. CDR3 size: 16 residues. Trimming took 1 base from V and 0 from J; bases not matched to a gene: 6. CDR3 in DNA: TGTGCCAGCAGCTTAGACTGGCGGGGGAGCTCCTACGAGCAGTACTTC. This sequence encodes CASSLDWRGSSYEQYF.

The sample holds one count of this clone. The rearrangement links TRBV4-3 to TRBJ1-1; 8 nucleotides align to TRBD1. This CDR3 is built from 15 residues. With 1 base clipped from V and 0 bases from J, the junction kept 1 base outside the gene matches. In germline, CDR1 is LGHNA, CDR2 YSLEER. The CDR3 here is CASSQGDRLNTEAFF. The CDR3 coding sequence is TGCGCCAGCAGCCAAGGGGACAGGTTGAACACTGAAGCTTTCTTT.

The rearrangement uses TRBV6-5 and TRBJ1-2, with 7 bases identical to TRBD1. V dropped 6 bases and J dropped 4; count of bases not matched to a gene: 11. The CDR3 consists of 15 residues. Germline CDR1 and CDR2: MNHEY and SVGAGI. The CDR3 region has the DNA TGTGCCAGCAGGGAGGACCAAGGGACAGTCTATGGCTACACCTTC. Translation: CASREDQGTVYGYTF.

V usage is TRBV7-2 and J usage is TRBJ2-7; D ambiguous. Between the trimmed V and J ends, which lost 4 bases and 0 bases, there was a span of 7 bases. This CDR3 is built from 13 residues. The V gene's germline CDR1 is SGHTA and CDR2 FQGNSA. The CDR3 nucleotides are TGTGCCAGCAGCTACCCTAGCTCCTACGAGCAGTACTTC. It encodes CASSYPSSYEQYF.

V is TRBV6-6 and J is TRBJ1-1; D is perhaps TRBD1 (6 bases). V lost 6 bases and J 3 bases, leaving 14 bases between the germline ends. This CDR3 contains 14 residues. The V gene's germline CDR1 is MNHNY and CDR2 SVGAGI (reference sequence). CDR3 region: CASRLGGRDTEAFF. The CDR3 DNA follows: TGTGCCAGCAGGCTTGGGGGGCGCGACACTGAAGCTTTCTTT.

V is TRBV28 and J is TRBJ1-5, with D possibly matching TRBD1 (6 bases). This CDR3 is 13 amino acids long. Germline lookup yields CDR1 MDHEN and CDR2 SYDVKM. V gave up 6 bases and J gave up 6 bases, with 12 bases separating them. CDR3 DNA sequence: TGTGCCAGCAGAAGGGGGGCGCTTCAGCCCCAGCATTTT. This gives the protein CASRRGALQPQHF.

Here the CDR3 DNA reads TGTGCCAGCAGTTACTCACGGGGCGACACTGAAGCTTTCTTT. Its translation: CASSYSRGDTEAFF. The chain employs TRBV6-2 or TRBV6-3 and TRBJ1-1; weak D call: TRBD1 (5 bases). CDR1 is MNHEY and CDR2 is SVGEGT in the germline V gene. This CDR3 contains 14 residues. V lost 0 bases to trimming and J lost 3 bases, with 8 bases between them.

The chain employs TRBV19 and TRBJ2-3; 10 bases map to TRBD2. Germline trimming cut 10 bases from V and 5 bases from J; bases unmatched to any gene: 3. Germline assignment: CDR1 LNHDA and CDR2 SQIVND (reference sequence). The CDR3 runs to 12 residues. The CDR3 here is CATQRGGDTQYF. The CDR3 DNA sequence: TGTGCCACCCAGCGGGGGGGAGATACGCAGTATTTT. Drawing the rest from reference TRBV19 and TRBJ2-3, the complete variable domain is DGGITQSPKYLFRKEGQNVTLSCEQNLNHDAMYWYRQDPGQGLRLIYYSQIVNDFQKGDIAEGYSVSREKKESFPLTVTSAQKNPTAFYLCATQRGGDTQYFGPGTRLTVL.

This clone has a handful of counts. This chain connects TRBV3-1 (or the pseudogene TRBV3-2) to TRBJ2-1; D is ambiguous. This CDR3 region has 14 residues. Trimming shortened V by 4 bases and J by 9 bases, and 16 bases separated the two germline ends. Per the germline V gene, CDR1 is LGHDT and CDR2 is YNNKEL (reference sequence). The CDR3 bases are TGTGCCAGCAGCCTTGCTCGCGCGAACACTGAGCAGTTCTTC. Translation: CASSLARANTEQFF.

The chain combines TRBV18 with TRBJ1-2; D uncertain. Germline V gene lookup returns CDR1 KGHSH and CDR2 LQKENI. V lost 3 bases, J lost 5 bases, and 10 bases lay in between. This CDR3 has 13 amino acids. The CDR3 nucleotides read TGTGCCAGCTCACCGAAGGGAGGGTATGGCTACACCTTC. Translating gives CASSPKGGYGYTF. Using reference TRBV18 and TRBJ1-2 for the parts outside the CDR3, the full variable domain is NAGVMQNPRHLVRRRGQEARLRCSPMKGHSHVYWYRQLPEEGLKFMVYLQKENIIDESGMPKERFSAEFPKEGPSILRIQQVVRGDSAAYFCASSPKGGYGYTFGSGTRLTVV.

The rearrangement joins TRBV2 to TRBJ1-4; 8 positions match TRBD1. Germline V gene sequence: CDR1 SNHLY, CDR2 FYNNEI. V shed 5 bases and J 7 bases; nucleotides not matched to a gene: 12. The CDR3 has 16 amino acids. The CDR3 is CASSQGAERTLEKLFF. The CDR3, as DNA: TGTGCCAGCAGTCAGGGGGCTGAACGTACCCTTGAAAAACTGTTTTTT.

The J gene is TRBJ2-7, the V gene TRBV11-2; tentative D call: TRBD2 (5 bases). This CDR3 has 15 amino acids. Trimming removed 1 base at V and 6 bases at J, with 16 bases between. Germline CDR1 reads SGHAT; CDR2 reads FQNNGV. CDR3 nucleotide sequence: TGTGCCAGCAGCTTAGGGTCTCTAGCCCGCGGCGAGCAGTACTTC. As protein: CASSLGSLARGEQYF. Variable domain in full (rest from reference TRBV11-2 and TRBJ2-7): EAGVAQSPRYKIIEKRQSVAFWCNPISGHATLYWYQQILGQGPKLLIQFQNNGVVDDSQLPKDRFSAERLKGVDSTLKIQPAKLEDSAVYLCASSLGSLARGEQYFGPGTRLTVT.

The chain links TRBV5-1 to TRBJ2-1, with D perhaps TRBD2 (6 bases). Trimming took off 2 bases at V and 5 bases at J, with 20 bases between the two ends. The CDR3 is 17 amino acids. CDR1 and CDR2 (germline): SGHRS, YFSETQ. The CDR3 DNA is TGCGCCAGCAGCTTATCGTCCGGGGGAGGTTTTAACAATGAGCAGTTCTTC. Its translation is CASSLSSGGGFNNEQFF.

This chain uses TRBV19 with TRBJ2-3; 12 bases map to TRBD2. Germline lookup yields CDR1 LNHDA and CDR2 SQIVND (reference sequence). V shed 8 bases and J 1 base; nucleotides not matched to a gene: 4. The CDR3 runs 15 residues. CDR3 nucleotide sequence: TGTGCCAGTCGACTAGCGGGGGATCGCACAGATACGCAGTATTTT. Protein: CASRLAGDRTDTQYF.

The J gene is TRBJ2-1, the V gene TRBV7-9, with D uncertain. Trimming cost V 0 bases and J 6 bases, with 12 bases left between them. This CDR3 spans 15 amino acids. Germline V CDR1 and CDR2: SEHNR, FQNEAQ (reference sequence). CDR3 residues: CASSLARSVLNEQFF. CDR3 nucleotide sequence: TGTGCCAGCAGCTTAGCGCGAAGTGTACTCAATGAGCAGTTCTTC.

The chain has TRBV2 and TRBJ2-7; 7 positions match TRBD1. This CDR3 is 12 amino acids long. V shed 2 bases and J 9 bases; nucleotides not matched to a gene: 4. CDR1 and CDR2 from the germline V gene are SNHLY and FYNNEI. CDR3 amino acids: CASSERTGPQYF. The CDR3 nucleotides read TGTGCCAGCAGTGAAAGGACAGGCCCGCAGTACTTC. Full variable domain (outside the CDR3, taken from reference TRBV2 and TRBJ2-7): EPEVTQTPSHQVTQMGQEVILRCVPISNHLYFYWYRQILGQKVEFLVSFYNNEISEKSEIFDDQFSVERPDGSNFTLKIRSTKLEDSAMYFCASSERTGPQYFGPGTRLTVT.

This clone was seen a single time. This chain uses TRBV29-1 with TRBJ1-4, with D maybe TRBD1 (5 bases). CDR3 length equals 14 residues. Trimming left V 6 bases short and J 8 bases short, with 19 bases between. CDR1 and CDR2 (germline): SQVTM, ANQGSEA. The DNA of the CDR3 is TGCAGCGTCGAAATGCCGGGGTCAGGGGAAAAACTGTTTTTT. Its protein product is CSVEMPGSGEKLFF.

The chain employs TRBV5-8 and TRBJ1-3; no clear D gene. The V end was cut by 0 bases, the J end by 4 bases, with 11 bases between. There are 15 residues in the CDR3. In germline, CDR1 is SGHTS, CDR2 YDEGEE. The CDR3 region has the DNA TGTGCCAGCAGCTTGGGGACTAAGATCGGAAACACCATATATTTT. Its translation: CASSLGTKIGNTIYF.

CDR3 protein: CASSWGTGANYGYTF. The CDR3 region has the DNA TGCGCCAGCAGCTGGGGGACAGGGGCTAACTATGGCTACACCTTC. The rearrangement uses TRBV5-1 and TRBJ1-2; 10 bases are shared with TRBD1. CDR3 size: 15 residues. V was pared by 3 bases and J by 0 bases, with 2 bases of the junction left unmatched. Germline V gene sequence: CDR1 SGHRS, CDR2 YFSETQ.

CDR3 sequence: CASSYSGGEYNEQFF. CDR3 sequence (DNA): TGTGCCAGCAGCTATAGCGGGGGGGAGTACAATGAGCAGTTCTTC. This chain connects TRBV9 to TRBJ2-1, with 11 nucleotides matching TRBD2. CDR1 and CDR2 (germline): SGDLS, YYNGEE. Trimming removed 4 bases from V and 4 bases from J; junction bases left unmatched: 4. The CDR3 spans 15 residues. Filled out from reference TRBV9 and TRBJ2-1, the complete variable domain reads DSGVTQTPKHLITATGQRVTLRCSPRSGDLSVYWYQQSLDQGLQFLIQYYNGEERAKGNILERFSAQQFPDLHSELNLSSLELGDSALYFCASSYSGGEYNEQFFGPGTRLTVL.